The clone carrying this TCR beta chain appeared a single time. Its antigen is undetermined. With 3 bases removed from V and 5 bases from J, the gap between germline ends came to 14 bases. Germline assignment: CDR1 ENHRY and CDR2 SYGVKD. The CDR3 extends over 16 amino acids. The data derive from a study of T cells in Graves' hyperthyroidism and ophthalmopathy. The study, taken as a whole, reports: Clonotypes that were expanded in thyroid above 0.001 mostly appeared in blood too.

TCR beta CDR3 sequences were amplified from RNA transcripts. With the HTBI primer set, the TCR CDR3 went through a first round of RT-PCR. TCRdb re-called the multiplex PCR reads with MiXCR, one entry per CDR3 protein. The data show 700,000 to 950,000 distinct CDR3 sequences, about 35% seen once. The clonotype was recovered from a woman in her forties with Graves' hyperthyroidism. The sequenced sample was blood. The chain has TRBV10-3 and TRBJ1-6; the D gene is possibly TRBD1 (5 bases). CDR3 protein: CAISDATASDNSPLHF. In DNA form, the CDR3 reads TGTGCCATCAGTGATGCGACAGCGTCAGATAATTCACCCCTCCACTTT.